One and the same sample provided the 20 T cell receptor delta chains below, sequenced in a study of γδ T cells in repeated Plasmodium falciparum infection. TCRdb redid the clone calls on the multiplex PCR reads with CATT. The sample consists of 50,000 or so delta-chain clones, around 1.6% of them appearing once. Gammadelta T cells were flow-sorted from PBMC into Vgamma9/Vdelta2+ and Vdelta2-negative populations for bulk analysis. Sequencing input: gamma-delta T cells from blood. These receptors originate from a pool of human donors (malaria-infected and uninfected, not separated).

Ten or more counts support this clone. Given a far larger clone just one base away, this is likely a sequencing read error. The same CDR3 also results from other DNA sequences found in this sample. This rearrangement joins TRDV1 to TRDJ1; 12 bases map to TRDD3. Germline V gene sequence: CDR1 TSWWSYY, CDR2 QGS. This CDR3 has 18 amino acids. The CDR3 spells CALGETRTGGYLSTKLIF. The CDR3 coding sequence is TGTGCTCTCGGGGAAACTAGGACTGGGGGATACCTATCGACAAAACTCATCTTT.

This clone was observed a handful of times. TCRdb lists the protein of a much larger clone for this DNA, which differs at residue 4, so this is likely a read error; the protein given here is translated from the DNA itself. V usage is TRDV2 and J usage is TRDJ1; D is undetermined. No J gene is reported in TCRdb; it was inferred here by comparing the DNA with germline. CDR3 length: 16 residues. The V end lost 5 bases, the J end lost 0 bases, and 18 bases lay between the germline ends. Germline V gives CDR1 GEAIGNYY, CDR2 EKD. The CDR3 reads CACVALYTLYTDKLIF. The CDR3 DNA reads as TGTGCCTGTGTCGCTCTATATACCTTGTACACCGATAAACTCATCTTT.

With respect to this clone: TCRdb records a much larger clone's protein for this DNA, with a difference at residue 23 that likely arises from a read error; the protein given is the translation of the DNA. The V gene call is TRDV1, and the J gene call is absent; TRDD3, the table's D call, was not compared with the DNA. The CDR3 is made up of 25 amino acids. CDR1 TSWWSYY and CDR2 QGS come from the germline V gene. CDR3 nucleotides: TGTGCTCTTGGGGACCTACGGCCTTCCCGAACCTACTGGGGGTCTCCCCGCGTGAACACCGATAAATTCATCTTT. Its translation: CALGDLRPSRTYWGSPRVNTDKFIF.

This clone was counted a few times. The protein in TCRdb stems from a much larger clone and differs at residue 21 from this DNA's translation, likely a read error; here the protein is translated from the DNA. The V gene reported is TRDV1; the J gene is uncalled; the table assigns TRDD3, which was not confirmed against the DNA. The CDR3 contains 22 residues. In germline, CDR1 is TSWWSYY, CDR2 QGS. The CDR3 reads CALGEAPPPRGGYASYTDKLTF. Here the CDR3 DNA reads TGTGCTCTTGGGGAAGCCCCCCCTCCTCGTGGGGGATACGCCTCGTACACCGATAAACTCACCTTT.

This clone was observed at least ten times. This chain links TRDV2 with TRDJ1, with 12 bases fitting TRDD3. The V gene's germline CDR1 is GEAIGNYY and CDR2 EKD. V trimming: 7 bases; J trimming: 4 bases; junction bases outside the gene matches: 9. This CDR3 region has 15 residues. The DNA for the CDR3 is TGTGCCTGCTATCAACTGGGGGATACTGGCGATAAACTCATCTTT. This encodes CACYQLGDTGDKLIF.

A few counts support this clone. TCRdb records a much larger clone's protein for this DNA, with a difference at residue 12 that likely arises from a read error; the protein given is the translation of the DNA. No call exists for the J gene, whereas the V gene is TRDV1; the table's D gene call, TRDD3, was not cross checked with the DNA. The germline CDR1 and CDR2 sequences are TSWWSYY and QGS. CDR3 size: 21 residues. CDR3 protein: CALALIGATRTRGVPTKRLIF. CDR3 coding DNA: TGTGCTCTTGCCTTAATAGGGGCTACCCGTACTAGGGGAGTACCCACAAAACGGCTCATCTTT.

Details on this clone: The protein in TCRdb stems from a much larger clone and differs at residue 21 from this DNA's translation, likely a read error; here the protein is translated from the DNA. In DNA form, the CDR3 reads TGTGCTCTTGGGGAAAGGCCCTACCTTCCAACTGGGGGATACTTCTCCTGGGACACCCGACGGATGTTTTTC. Translated: CALGERPYLPTGGYFSWDTRRMFF. The chain uses TRDV1 and TRDJ3, with TRDD3 matching 12 bases. TCRdb offers no J gene call, so here the DNA was matched to germline to obtain one. Looked up from germline, CDR1 is TSWWSYY and CDR2 is QGS. The CDR3 contains 24 residues.

This clone showed up just a few times. Only one base separates this from a far larger clonotype, so it likely reflects a read error. Different DNA sequences within this sample yield the same CDR3. The rearrangement joins TRDV2 to TRDJ1; perhaps TRDD3 as D (6 bases). TCRdb does not report a J gene; here it was assigned by matching the DNA to germline references. This CDR3 is 13 amino acids long. CDR1 and CDR2 from the germline V gene are GEAIGNYY and EKD. The CDR3 DNA reads TGTGCCTGCGACAGCAATGGGATAAATAAACTCATCTTT. This codes for CACDSNGINKLIF.

Comment on this clone: For this DNA, TCRdb reports the protein of a much larger clone, which diverges at residue 12, most likely from a read error; the protein presented here is translated directly from the DNA. The chain joins TRDV1 to TRDJ1; 8 bases are a match to TRDD2. The J gene, absent from TCRdb, was called here by matching the DNA to germline. Per germline, CDR1 TSWWSYY and CDR2 QGS. Trimming removed 4 bases from V and 4 bases from J; junction bases left unmatched: 20. This CDR3 has 19 residues. As DNA, the CDR3 is TGTGCTCTTGGGGGAATTCTTCCTACCAGGGGGGCGTACAGCGATAAACTCATCTTT. It encodes CALGGILPTRGAYSDKLIF.

This clone has a count of ten or more. The protein held in TCRdb is that of a much larger clone and does not match this DNA's translation at residue 6, likely because of a read error; the protein shown is translated from the DNA. The V call is TRDV1, the J call TRDJ1; TRDD3 matches at 10 bases. Trimming took 1 base from V and 4 from J; bases not matched to a gene: 12. The CDR3 spans 18 residues. Per germline, CDR1 TSWWSYY and CDR2 QGS. CDR3 sequence (DNA): TGTGCTCTTGGGGAACCTCCCTGGGGGATAAATAGGATCGATAAACTCATCTTT. Its protein is CALGEPPWGINRIDKLIF.

This clone was seen a few times. The TCRdb protein, from a much larger clone, departs from this DNA's translation at residue 9, likely by read error; the protein shown derives from the DNA. This sequence joins TRDV1 and TRDJ1, with D perhaps matching TRDD2 (6 bases). TCRdb is silent on the J gene; assignment here came from matching the DNA to germline. V was cut by 4 bases and J by 0 bases, with 21 bases left in between. This CDR3 comprises 18 residues. Per the germline V gene, CDR1 is TSWWSYY and CDR2 is QGS. Written as DNA, the CDR3 is TGTGCTCTTGGGGCTCTTCCTTTACCGGGGGTCAACACCGATAAACTCATCTTT. This codes for CALGALPLPGVNTDKLIF.

Judged by abundance, this clone is medium-sized. The sample has other DNA sequences that encode this CDR3 too. This chain connects TRDV1 to TRDJ1, with a possible D match to TRDD3 (6 bases). The CDR3 runs to 16 residues. Trimming left V 7 bases short and J 3 bases short, with 21 bases between. CDR1 is TSWWSYY, CDR2 QGS, per germline. The CDR3 nucleotides read TGTGCTCTTGTGGGGGCGGACGAGTGGGGACCCGATAAACTCATCTTT. Translated, it gives CALVGADEWGPDKLIF.

A word on this clone: The mismatch at residue 4 between this DNA's translation and the TCRdb protein of a much larger clone likely reflects a read error; the protein shown is translated from the DNA. The V call is TRDV2, the J call TRDJ1, with 10 bases lining up with TRDD3. TCRdb supplies no J gene; here it was assigned by aligning the nucleotide sequence to germline. The CDR3 runs to 17 residues. The J segment lost 3 bases and the V segment lost 5 bases, leaving 14 bases of the junction unmatched. Per germline, CDR1 GEAIGNYY and CDR2 EKD. The CDR3 reads CACGRYWGIYSADKLIF. CDR3 nucleotide sequence: TGTGCCTGTGGTCGGTACTGGGGGATCTATAGTGCCGATAAACTCATCTTT.

This clone was seen at least ten times. V gene TRDV2 combines with J gene TRDJ1, with TRDD3 identical over 9 bases. Unmatched junction bases numbered 30, after V lost 1 base and J lost 10 bases. Germline-derived CDR1 and CDR2 are GEAIGNYY and EKD. The CDR3 covers 21 residues. The CDR3: CACDTIILGDVAMGKHRALIF. CDR3 nucleotide sequence: TGTGCCTGTGACACGATCATACTGGGGGACGTCGCCATGGGTAAGCACCGAGCACTCATCTTT.

This clone is labeled medium-sized. This specimen includes other DNA sequences encoding the same CDR3. The V call is TRDV1, the J call TRDJ1; 11 bases map to TRDD3. CDR3 size: 19 residues. V trimming: 1 base; J trimming: 0 bases; junction bases outside the gene matches: 10. Germline CDR1 is TSWWSYY and CDR2 is QGS. CDR3 amino acids: CALGERLVLGDRYTDKLIF. The DNA for the CDR3 is TGTGCTCTTGGGGAACGGTTAGTACTGGGGGATAGGTACACCGATAAACTCATCTTT.

This clone was recorded a few times. A read error is the likely source, as a far larger clone sits one nucleotide away. Other DNA sequences in the sample encode the same CDR3. V is TRDV1 and J is TRDJ2; D is possibly TRDD3 (5 bases). The CDR3 length is 20 residues. Trimming pared 1 base from V and 4 bases from J, leaving 25 bases between. CDR1 and CDR2 (germline): TSWWSYY, QGS. The CDR3 protein is CALGEPLLSGIYDETAQLFF. As DNA, the CDR3 is TGTGCTCTTGGGGAACCTCTCTTAAGTGGGATTTACGATGAGACAGCACAACTCTTCTTT.

Details on this clone: A read error is likely here: a far larger clone is one base away. The sample holds other DNA sequences that translate to the same CDR3. V and J are TRDV1 and TRDJ1, with D possibly being TRDD3 (8 bases). No J gene was available from TCRdb, and it was assigned here by a germline match of the DNA. The CDR3 extends over 17 amino acids. CDR1 and CDR2 (germline): TSWWSYY, QGS. V gave up 5 bases and J gave up 8 bases, with 27 bases separating them. CDR3 protein: CALGSPPFLRLGDKLIF. The CDR3, as DNA: TGTGCTCTTGGGTCACCCCCTTTCCTACGTCTGGGGGACAAACTCATCTTT.

This clone was picked up a small number of times. The protein in TCRdb stems from a much larger clone and differs at residue 7 from this DNA's translation, likely a read error; here the protein is translated from the DNA. The chain's CDR3 is CALGETADGIVPSITDKLIF. In nucleotides, the CDR3 is TGTGCTCTTGGGGAGACCGCCGATGGGATAGTGCCTTCAATCACCGATAAACTCATCTTT. The V call is TRDV1, the J call TRDJ1; D is possibly TRDD3 (6 bases). CDR1 TSWWSYY and CDR2 QGS come from the germline V gene. V was trimmed by 3 bases and J by 1 base, leaving 27 bases between them. This CDR3 has 20 amino acids.

In its sample, this clone was seen a few times. The protein TCRdb lists belongs to a much larger clone and differs from this DNA's translation at residue 9, which points to a read error; the protein shown is made from the DNA. V gene TRDV1 combines with J gene TRDJ1; 8 nucleotides line up with TRDD3. This CDR3 spans 16 amino acids. CDR1 TSWWSYY and CDR2 QGS come from the germline V gene. J gave up 4 bases and V 7 bases, and 14 bases lay outside the gene matches. The DNA for the CDR3 is TGTGCTCTTGAGAGGCTGCTGGGGGAGACTGGCGATAAACTCATCTTT. This encodes CALERLLGETGDKLIF.

On this clone itself: A far larger clone is one nucleotide away, so this likely arose from a read error. The identical CDR3 is also encoded by other nucleotide sequences in the sample. The genes are TRDV1 and TRDJ1; possible D gene TRDD3, 6 bases. TCRdb is silent on the J gene; assignment here came from matching the DNA to germline. Germline V CDR1 and CDR2: TSWWSYY, QGS. The CDR3 loop spans 16 amino acids. The CDR3 DNA reads TGTGCCCTTGGGGAACCGATGGGGATGGCTACCGATAAACTCATCTTT. This codes for CALGEPMGMATDKLIF.